This T cell receptor beta chain was retrieved from a study of T cells expressing NK-cell markers. Study information: It was sorted CD3+CD56-NKG2C+, CD3+CD56+NKG2C- and CD3+CD56+NKG2C+ T cells that provided the TCR beta repertoires.

Findings and caveats of the study: HCMV specificity of the expanded NKG2C+ T cell clones was not established.

The authors made TCR beta cDNA libraries by 5'RACE template switching. This switching added a universal primer site and UMIs. From its re-call of the 5' RACE reads, TCRdb lists each CDR3 protein once, without DNA. The table lists 300,000 to 450,000 distinct CDR3 sequences. As concerns this clonotype: Its target is unknown.

CDR1 is LGHDT, CDR2 YNNKEL, per germline (reference sequence). The CDR3 is 16 residues long. The chain employs TRBV3-1 and TRBJ2-7; lacking DNA, the TRBD2 call made by TCRdb goes unchecked. This sequence was found in a man aged 18 to 69 in good health. Sequenced material: blood T cells: a sorted CD56 or NKG2C T cell subset, CD4+ or CD8+ T cells, or bulk PBMC T cells (not recorded which). The CDR3 loop reads CASSQTSGGVSYEQYF.